The clone carrying this T cell receptor (beta chain) was recorded only once. Its antigen is still unknown. The sample is drawn from a study of CD8 T cell repertoires and HIV-1 epitope variants. Study overall: Separate wells received one of Twenty-five Gag or Nef variant peptides. Controls included no peptide, Ebola AY9 epitope, and a CMV, EBV, flu pool. Study results and limitations: The assay identified only TCR beta chains of antigen-proliferating T cells.

Clones were read by immunoSEQ multiplex PCR, and TCRdb kept only the in-frame ones, dropping some. The repertoire includes 5,500 to 7,000 clones, about three fifths of them detected once, and roughly 43% sits in the top ten. In germline, CDR1 is LNHNV, CDR2 YYDKDF (reference sequence). The V gene end was trimmed by 2 bases and the J gene end by 3 bases; junction bases not matched to a gene: 7. This CDR3 comprises 16 residues. This receptor was identified in a male donor with HIV. Sequenced material: cultured CD8+ T cells derived from PBMCs. The chain links TRBV15 to TRBJ2-3, with TRBD2 matching 8 bases. The CDR3 coding sequence is TGTGCCACCAGCAGACGATCCGGGACTAGGACAGATACGCAGTATTTT. This encodes CATSRRSGTRTDTQYF.